Sequencing of this TCR beta chain was carried out in a study of blood T cell repertoires in COVID-19. Study background: There were acute and convalescent COVID-19 samples, and they came from the United States, Italy and Spain.

Some clones are missing from TCRdb's copy, which holds only in-frame ones; the method was immunoSEQ multiplex PCR. The sample lists about 400,000 clones; roughly 89% were seen once. Donors in Cohort 3 who had recovered were those with two negative PCRs, healthcare professional clearance, or resolution of their symptoms. V was clipped by 8 bases and J by 2 bases; unmatched bases: 10. This CDR3 has 15 residues. The germline CDR1 and CDR2 sequences are MNHEY and SVGAGI. This chain connects TRBV6-5 to TRBJ2-5, with 8 bases identical to TRBD1. The sample taken for sequencing was PBMCs or T cells enriched from blood (not recorded which). The sequence was obtained from a woman younger than 45 who had recovered from COVID-19. CDR3 in DNA: TGTGCCAGCGCTTCAGGGGGCGTGGGGCAAGAGACCCAGTACTTC. Protein sequence: CASASGGVGQETQYF.